Presented here are 14 T cell receptor beta chains from one specimen sequenced in a study of T cells in Graves' hyperthyroidism and ophthalmopathy. It was RNA transcripts that yielded the amplified TCR beta CDR3 regions. HTBI primers were the set used in a first-round RT-PCR of the TCR CDR3. TCRdb passed the multiplex PCR reads through MiXCR, listing each CDR3 protein once. The sample records hundreds of thousands of distinct CDR3 sequences, about a third being singletons. Sequenced material: blood. The receptors were gathered from a woman in her thirties or forties with Graves' hyperthyroidism.

This chain joins TRBV5-1 and TRBJ2-7; D is perhaps TRBD1 (6 bases). There are 17 residues in the CDR3. Germline CDR1 and CDR2: SGHRS and YFSETQ. Trimming removed 5 bases at V and 0 bases at J, with 21 bases between. CDR3 residues: CASSSSPRDTVSYEQYF. CDR3 nucleotides: TGCGCCAGCAGTTCATCACCCCGGGACACCGTCTCCTACGAGCAGTACTTC. The full variable domain, completed using reference TRBV5-1 and TRBJ2-7, is KAGVTQTPRYLIKTRGQQVTLSCSPISGHRSVSWYQQTPGQGLQFLFEYFSETQRNKGNFPGRFSGRQFSNSRSEMNVSTLELGDSALYLCASSSSPRDTVSYEQYFGPGTRLTVT.

In this sample, this clonotype turned up many times. The rearrangement links TRBV7-2 to TRBJ1-2; no clear D. Germline assignment: CDR1 SGHTA and CDR2 FQGNSA. V lost 5 bases to trimming and J lost 2 bases, with 12 bases between them. This CDR3 region has 14 residues. CDR3 loop: CASSPRYDNYGYTF. Here the CDR3 DNA reads TGTGCCAGCAGCCCGAGGTACGACAACTATGGCTACACCTTC.

This clonotype appeared a few times. The chain is built from TRBV6-6 and TRBJ1-5; D remains ambiguous. Germline V lookup: CDR1 MNHNY, CDR2 SVGAGI (reference sequence). The V end lost 2 bases, the J end lost 1 base, and 9 bases lay between the germline ends. CDR3 size: 15 residues. The CDR3, as DNA: TGTGCCAGCAGTTACGGGGTAGGCAGCAATCAGCCCCAGCATTTT. Its translation is CASSYGVGSNQPQHF.

This clonotype was seen repeatedly, ten times or more. The chain uses TRBV12-3 or TRBV12-4 and TRBJ1-3; D is ambiguous. V lost 9 bases, J lost 0 bases, and 15 bases lay in between. CDR3 length equals 15 residues. The CDR3: CASLAEFVSGNTIYF. The CDR3 nucleotides are TGTGCCAGTCTGGCGGAATTCGTCTCTGGAAACACCATATATTTT.

This clonotype was counted a few times. V gene TRBV12-3 or TRBV12-4 combines with J gene TRBJ2-2; D remains unclear. The CDR3 contains 14 residues. Trimming cost V 2 bases and J 3 bases, with 7 bases left between them. DNA for the CDR3: TGTGCCAGCAGTTTAAACGTAGACACCGGGGAGCTGTTTTTT. It translates to CASSLNVDTGELFF.

This clonotype was picked up one time. This sequence joins TRBV25-1 and TRBJ2-5; either TRBD1 or TRBD2 may supply D (5 bases each). This CDR3 region has 15 residues. Per the germline V gene, CDR1 is MGHDK and CDR2 is SYGVNS. V was cut by 2 bases and J by 4 bases, with 14 bases left in between. DNA of the CDR3: TGTGCCAGCAGTGAAGGGGCGACCGGAGGAGAGACCCAGTACTTC. This sequence encodes CASSEGATGGETQYF.

This clonotype was counted ten times or more. The chain uses TRBV5-5 and TRBJ2-7, with D uncertain. V was shortened by 5 bases and J by 3 bases, with 12 bases between the two germline ends. The CDR3 runs 13 residues. Germline V lookup: CDR1 SGHKS, CDR2 YYEKEE (reference sequence). The CDR3 is CASSQDLLYEQYF. CDR3 nucleotide sequence: TGTGCCAGCAGTCAAGACCTCCTCTACGAGCAGTACTTC.

The V gene is TRBV4-3, the J gene TRBJ2-2, with TRBD2 as a possible D gene (6 bases). The CDR3 sequence is 15 residues long. The V end was cut by 3 bases, the J end by 6 bases, with 14 bases between. Germline loops: CDR1 LGHNA, CDR2 YSLEER. The CDR3 sequence: CASSQLDGGPGELFF. CDR3 in DNA: TGCGCCAGCAGCCAGCTCGACGGGGGTCCCGGGGAGCTGTTTTTT.

This clonotype has a count of ten or more. V and J are TRBV6-1 and TRBJ1-5; weak D call: TRBD1 (6 bases). The CDR3 covers 13 residues. The V gene's germline CDR1 is MNHNS and CDR2 SASEGT. V lost 6 bases to trimming and J lost 2 bases, with 8 bases between them. The CDR3 here is CASRSGGNQPQHF. The CDR3, as DNA: TGTGCCAGCAGATCAGGGGGCAATCAGCCCCAGCATTTT.

The V and J genes are TRBV29-1 and TRBJ1-5, with 9 bases lining up with TRBD1. Per germline, CDR1 SQVTM and CDR2 ANQGSEA. This CDR3 is 12 amino acids long. V shed 4 bases, J shed 13 bases, and the junction held 8 bases outside the gene matches. CDR3 coding DNA: TGCAGCGTTGGAACAGGGGGCAGGCGACAGCATTTT. Protein sequence: CSVGTGGRRQHF.

This clonotype has ten or more counts. CDR3 region: CSVEGREETGELFF. CDR3 DNA sequence: TGCAGCGTTGAGGGGCGGGAGGAGACCGGGGAGCTGTTTTTT. The chain has TRBV29-1 and TRBJ2-2, with 8 bases lining up with TRBD2. Unmatched junction bases numbered 5, after V lost 3 bases and J lost 5 bases. Per germline, CDR1 SQVTM and CDR2 ANQGSEA. This CDR3 region has 14 residues.

This clonotype was seen many times. V is TRBV29-1 and J is TRBJ1-2; no clear D. The CDR3 consists of 13 residues. The V gene's germline CDR1 is SQVTM and CDR2 ANQGSEA. Between the trimmed V and J ends, which lost 1 base and 7 bases, there was a span of 13 bases. CDR3 sequence (DNA): TGCAGCGTTGAAGTGGCCTCCACTTTTGGCTACACCTTC. Its translation: CSVEVASTFGYTF.

The chain links TRBV15 to TRBJ1-4; 8 nucleotides agree with TRBD1. The germline gives CDR1 LNHNV, CDR2 YYDKDF (reference sequence). The CDR3 loop spans 16 amino acids. Germline trimming cut 3 bases from V and 3 bases from J; bases unmatched to any gene: 6. In DNA, the CDR3 is TGTGCCACCAGCAGCCCGCAGGGGGCTGCTAATGAAAAACTGTTTTTT. It is translated as CATSSPQGAANEKLFF.

This clonotype is a singleton in its sample. V gene TRBV7-9 combines with J gene TRBJ2-7, with D perhaps matching TRBD1 or TRBD2 (5 bases each). The germline CDR1 and CDR2 sequences are SEHNR and FQNEAQ (reference sequence). Trimming cost V 6 bases and J 4 bases, with 16 bases left between them. The CDR3 is 14 amino acids. CDR3 DNA: TGTGCCAGCAGTCCAGCCGGTGGGGGATACGAGCAGTACTTC. It translates to CASSPAGGGYEQYF.